The rows below give T cell receptor beta chains drawn from one sample of a study of CXCR3-negative and CXCR3-positive naive CD8 T cells. Reprocessing the 5' RACE reads, TCRdb reports a single entry for every CDR3 protein and omits DNA. Its listing shows about 57,000 distinct CDR3 sequences. Sequencing input: memory CD8+ T cells from blood. These receptors were taken from a human donor in good health. Some clones in this sample may be carry-over from other donors' samples. The CDR3 runs from the conserved cysteine through the conserved F or W.

V	J	CDR3
TRBV20-1	TRBJ2-7	CSARDRDSTYEQYF
TRBV28	TRBJ1-6	CASSTWDSRDSPLHF
TRBV20-1	TRBJ2-1	CSVIGSYNEQFF
TRBV20-1	TRBJ2-1	CSAPQGAPDYNEQFF
TRBV20-1	TRBJ1-5	CSARGAGWPLSNQPQHF
TRBV7-9	TRBJ1-1	CASSPQGPTEAFF
TRBV29-1	TRBJ2-7	CSVLAGPYEQYF
TRBV7-9	TRBJ2-1	CASGHGQGPYNEQFF
TRBV7-9	TRBJ2-7	CASSLAGPGDYEQYF
TRBV20-1	TRBJ1-1	CSARKQGADTEAFF
TRBV7-9	TRBJ2-5	CASSPRDTGPETQYF
TRBV7-3	TRBJ2-1	CASSSVGPGGIRNEQFF
TRBV12-3/TRBV12-4	TRBJ2-5	CASSLRGPGEETQYF
TRBV29-1	TRBJ2-7	CSVAAGGGEQYF
TRBV5-1	TRBJ1-1	CASSFQLGPTEAFF
TRBV6-1	TRBJ2-1	CASSRTVAGGGNEQFF
TRBV14	TRBJ1-2	CASSQDFRGADFDYGYTF
TRBV27	TRBJ2-5	CASSPFGLWETQYF
TRBV28	TRBJ2-5	CASSPRDGNQETQYF
TRBV29-1	TRBJ1-1	CSVEDLHGSPGGAFF
TRBV5-1	TRBJ2-3	CASSQIRDRSTDTQYF
TRBV27	TRBJ2-7	CASSPRPPTSAYEQYF
TRBV20-1	TRBJ1-2	CSARAPTDGYTF
TRBV20-1	TRBJ2-1	CSARDVAGVYNEKFF
TRBV14	TRBJ2-7	CASSQRTRRYEQYF
TRBV11-3	TRBJ2-5	CASSLDLEGAGETQYF
TRBV5-4	TRBJ1-2	CASSPGQGAYGYTF
TRBV29-1	TRBJ2-1	CSVVEGGIYNNEQFF
TRBV27	TRBJ2-7	CASSLSQGHYEQYF
TRBV28	TRBJ1-5	CASKGQVIIYQQPQHF
TRBV27	TRBJ2-7	CASSLRPDSYEQYF
TRBV7-9	TRBJ2-2	CASSLDDWGSPTTGELFF
TRBV7-2	TRBJ2-5	CASTYGTRATQYF
TRBV28	TRBJ2-3	CASSPQRSGGQDTQYF
TRBV7-6	TRBJ2-7	CASSPEPGSYEQYF
TRBV20-1	TRBJ2-7	CSARDQDSSYEQYF
TRBV3-1	TRBJ1-2	CASRGHGRTLGYTF
TRBV4-2	TRBJ2-7	CASSQELAPEQYF
TRBV29-1	TRBJ2-7	CSVAPGAYEQYF
TRBV29-1	TRBJ2-1	CSATGERSANEQFF
TRBV20-1	TRBJ2-7	CSASTSPQGSYEQYF
TRBV29-1	TRBJ2-1	CSVFGTASYNEQFF
TRBV7-9	TRBJ1-6	CASRRAAYNSPLHF
TRBV11-1	TRBJ2-3	CASSLADRGSDTQYF
TRBV27	TRBJ2-1	CASSWTSAEGDEQFF
TRBV29-1	TRBJ2-2	CSGRGGFDTGELFF
TRBV29-1	TRBJ2-1	CSVEDLGETSGRVDEQFF
TRBV3-1	TRBJ2-2	CASSQAGELFF
TRBV7-9	TRBJ2-7	CASSSGIYEQYF
TRBV29-1	TRBJ1-4	CSVVVPRATNEKLFF
TRBV28	TRBJ2-7	CASTGTVYYEQYF